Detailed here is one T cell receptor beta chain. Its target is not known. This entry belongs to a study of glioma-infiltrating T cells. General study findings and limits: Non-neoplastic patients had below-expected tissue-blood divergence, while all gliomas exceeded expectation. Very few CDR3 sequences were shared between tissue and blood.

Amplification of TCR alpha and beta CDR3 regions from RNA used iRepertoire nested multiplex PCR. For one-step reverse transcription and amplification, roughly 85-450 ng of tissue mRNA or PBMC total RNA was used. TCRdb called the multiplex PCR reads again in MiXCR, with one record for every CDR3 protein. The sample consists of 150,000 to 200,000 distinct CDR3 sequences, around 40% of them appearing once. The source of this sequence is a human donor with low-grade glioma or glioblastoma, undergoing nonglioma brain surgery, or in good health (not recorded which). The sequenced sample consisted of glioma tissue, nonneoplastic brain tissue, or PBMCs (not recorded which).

This chain's CDR3 is CASSQEEVVNNEQFF. In nucleotides, the CDR3 is TGCGCCAGCAGCCAAGAGGAGGTGGTGAACAATGAGCAGTTCTTC. The rearrangement joins TRBV4-1 to TRBJ2-1, with a possible D match to TRBD2 (5 bases). The germline gives CDR1 MGHRA, CDR2 YSYEKL. The CDR3 sequence is 15 residues long. Trimming cost V 0 bases and J 5 bases, with 11 bases left between them.